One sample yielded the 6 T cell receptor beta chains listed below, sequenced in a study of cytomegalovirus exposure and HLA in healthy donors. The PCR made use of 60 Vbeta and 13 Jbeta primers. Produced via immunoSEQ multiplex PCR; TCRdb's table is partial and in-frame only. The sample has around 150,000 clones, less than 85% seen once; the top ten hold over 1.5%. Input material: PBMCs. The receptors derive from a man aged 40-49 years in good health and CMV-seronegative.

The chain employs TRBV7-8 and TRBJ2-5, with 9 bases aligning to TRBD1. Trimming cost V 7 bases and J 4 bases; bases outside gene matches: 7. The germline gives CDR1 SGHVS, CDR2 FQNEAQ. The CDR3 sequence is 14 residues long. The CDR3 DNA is TGTGCCAGCACCTCCGGGACAGGGATAGAGACCCAGTACTTC. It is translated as CASTSGTGIETQYF.

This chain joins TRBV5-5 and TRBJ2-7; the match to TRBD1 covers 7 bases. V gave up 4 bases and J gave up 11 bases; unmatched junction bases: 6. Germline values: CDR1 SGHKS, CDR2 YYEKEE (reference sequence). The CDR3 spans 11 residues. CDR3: CASSENRGKYF. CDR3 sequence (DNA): TGTGCCAGCAGCGAAAACAGGGGAAAGTACTTC.

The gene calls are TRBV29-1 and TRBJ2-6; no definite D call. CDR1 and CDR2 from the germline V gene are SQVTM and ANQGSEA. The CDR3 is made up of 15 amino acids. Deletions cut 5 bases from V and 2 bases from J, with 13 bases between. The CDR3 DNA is TGCAGCGTTTTCCAATTGGCGGCTGGGGCCAACGTCCTGACTTTC. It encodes CSVFQLAAGANVLTF.

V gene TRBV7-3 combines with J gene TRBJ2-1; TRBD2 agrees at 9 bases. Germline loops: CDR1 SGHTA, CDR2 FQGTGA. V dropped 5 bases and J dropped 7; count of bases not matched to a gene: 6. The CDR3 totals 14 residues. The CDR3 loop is CASSISGSRNEQFF. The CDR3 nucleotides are TGTGCCAGCAGCATTAGCGGGAGTCGGAATGAGCAGTTCTTC.

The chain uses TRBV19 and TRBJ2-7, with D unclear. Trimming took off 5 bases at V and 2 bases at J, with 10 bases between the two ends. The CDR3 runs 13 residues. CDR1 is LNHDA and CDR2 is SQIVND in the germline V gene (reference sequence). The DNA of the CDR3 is TGTGCCAGTAGTCCTGCAATAGCCTACGAGCAGTACTTC. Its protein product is CASSPAIAYEQYF.

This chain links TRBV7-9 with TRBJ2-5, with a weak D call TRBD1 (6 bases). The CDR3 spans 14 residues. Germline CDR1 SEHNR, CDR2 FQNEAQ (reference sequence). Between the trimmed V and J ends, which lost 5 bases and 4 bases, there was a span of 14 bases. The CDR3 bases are TGTGCCAGCAGCCCCGAACAGGGTGGAGAGACCCAGTACTTC. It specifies CASSPEQGGETQYF.